One sample yielded the 9 T cell receptor beta chains listed below, sequenced in a study of shared clonotypes between healthy human individuals. Profiled with immunoSEQ multiplex PCR; TCRdb holds only in-frame clones, not every one. The sample has 2 million to 3 million clones; more than 85% are singletons. Sequencing was done on a sample of naive CD4+ T cells from PBMCs. Described subset: CD45RA+ positively selected. The receptors were sampled from a man younger than 30 in good health. Some clones in this sample may be carry-over from other donors' samples.

A word on this clone: Other DNA sequences in this specimen translate into the identical CDR3. This sequence joins TRBV18 and TRBJ1-4; no clear D. The CDR3 totals 14 residues. CDR1 is KGHSH and CDR2 is LQKENI in the germline V gene. Deletions cut 0 bases from V and 5 bases from J, with 7 bases between. CDR3 sequence: CASSPPGLNEKLFF. The DNA of the CDR3 is TGTGCCAGCTCACCACCGGGTCTCAATGAAAAACTGTTTTTT.

V and J are TRBV28 and TRBJ1-1, with no clear D. The CDR3 length is 12 residues. In germline, CDR1 is MDHEN, CDR2 SYDVKM. With 7 bases removed from V and 5 bases from J, the gap between germline ends came to 11 bases. In DNA form, the CDR3 reads TGTGCCAGCACTTATGGGGATACTGAAGCTTTCTTT. It translates to CASTYGDTEAFF.

V gene TRBV2 combines with J gene TRBJ2-1; the match to TRBD2 covers 8 bases. V lost 7 bases, J lost 15 bases, and 11 bases stayed unmatched. Germline V gene lookup returns CDR1 SNHLY and CDR2 FYNNEI. The CDR3 consists of 12 residues. The CDR3 region is CASTTTGTRSFF. CDR3 in DNA: TGTGCCAGCACCACTACCGGGACTAGGTCGTTCTTC. Variable domain in full (rest from reference TRBV2 and TRBJ2-1): EPEVTQTPSHQVTQMGQEVILRCVPISNHLYFYWYRQILGQKVEFLVSFYNNEISEKSEIFDDQFSVERPDGSNFTLKIRSTKLEDSAMYFCASTTTGTRSFFGPGTRLTVL.

The chain uses TRBV5-1 and TRBJ1-1, with 7 bases fitting TRBD1. The ends lost 4 bases at V and 8 bases at J; junction bases unmatched: 14. This CDR3 is built from 15 residues. Germline CDR1 and CDR2: SGHRS and YFSETQ. The CDR3 coding sequence is TGCGCCAGCAGCACACAGGGGTCTAAAAGTGGCGAAGCTTTCTTT. Amino acids: CASSTQGSKSGEAFF.

The chain uses TRBV7-3 and TRBJ1-3, with D hard to call. This CDR3 is built from 15 residues. Germline CDR1 is SGHTA and CDR2 is FQGTGA. V dropped 5 bases and J dropped 0 bases, with 11 bases sitting between them. CDR3 amino acids: CASSPSAYSGNTIYF. The CDR3 DNA is TGTGCCAGCAGCCCGTCAGCCTACTCTGGAAACACCATATATTTT.

This chain joins TRBV19 and TRBJ1-3; no reliable D call. The CDR3 is 14 amino acids. Trimming stripped 8 bases from V and 0 bases from J, with 11 bases between. CDR1 is LNHDA and CDR2 is SQIVND in the germline V gene (reference sequence). CDR3 protein: CASSKGHSGNTIYF. The CDR3 coding sequence is TGTGCCAGTTCAAAGGGCCACTCTGGAAACACCATATATTTT.

This clone was counted once. This sequence joins TRBV10-3 and TRBJ2-7; D might be TRBD1 or TRBD2, each matching 7 bases. The CDR3 contains 13 residues. Trimming shortened V by 9 bases and J by 2 bases, and 14 bases separated the two germline ends. Germline V lookup: CDR1 ENHRY, CDR2 SYGVKD. The DNA for the CDR3 is TGTGCCATGGGGGGGACAGCCGCCTACGAGCAGTACTTC. This encodes CAMGGTAAYEQYF.

The chain is built from TRBV5-1 and TRBJ2-2; D ambiguous. The CDR3 runs 15 residues. V was pared by 4 bases and J by 4 bases, with 14 bases between. Germline values: CDR1 SGHRS, CDR2 YFSETQ. The CDR3 DNA sequence: TGCGCCAGCAGCCCTCGTGAAGCCCTCACCGGGGAGCTGTTTTTT. Residues: CASSPREALTGELFF.

V is TRBV5-4 and J is TRBJ2-1, with 10 bases fitting TRBD2. Germline CDR1 and CDR2: SGHNT and YYREEE (reference sequence). The CDR3 runs 15 residues. V shed 4 bases, J shed 9 bases, and the junction held 10 bases outside the gene matches. The CDR3 loop is CASSQGVAGGLEQFF. The CDR3 DNA sequence: TGTGCCAGCAGCCAAGGGGTAGCGGGAGGCCTTGAGCAGTTCTTC.